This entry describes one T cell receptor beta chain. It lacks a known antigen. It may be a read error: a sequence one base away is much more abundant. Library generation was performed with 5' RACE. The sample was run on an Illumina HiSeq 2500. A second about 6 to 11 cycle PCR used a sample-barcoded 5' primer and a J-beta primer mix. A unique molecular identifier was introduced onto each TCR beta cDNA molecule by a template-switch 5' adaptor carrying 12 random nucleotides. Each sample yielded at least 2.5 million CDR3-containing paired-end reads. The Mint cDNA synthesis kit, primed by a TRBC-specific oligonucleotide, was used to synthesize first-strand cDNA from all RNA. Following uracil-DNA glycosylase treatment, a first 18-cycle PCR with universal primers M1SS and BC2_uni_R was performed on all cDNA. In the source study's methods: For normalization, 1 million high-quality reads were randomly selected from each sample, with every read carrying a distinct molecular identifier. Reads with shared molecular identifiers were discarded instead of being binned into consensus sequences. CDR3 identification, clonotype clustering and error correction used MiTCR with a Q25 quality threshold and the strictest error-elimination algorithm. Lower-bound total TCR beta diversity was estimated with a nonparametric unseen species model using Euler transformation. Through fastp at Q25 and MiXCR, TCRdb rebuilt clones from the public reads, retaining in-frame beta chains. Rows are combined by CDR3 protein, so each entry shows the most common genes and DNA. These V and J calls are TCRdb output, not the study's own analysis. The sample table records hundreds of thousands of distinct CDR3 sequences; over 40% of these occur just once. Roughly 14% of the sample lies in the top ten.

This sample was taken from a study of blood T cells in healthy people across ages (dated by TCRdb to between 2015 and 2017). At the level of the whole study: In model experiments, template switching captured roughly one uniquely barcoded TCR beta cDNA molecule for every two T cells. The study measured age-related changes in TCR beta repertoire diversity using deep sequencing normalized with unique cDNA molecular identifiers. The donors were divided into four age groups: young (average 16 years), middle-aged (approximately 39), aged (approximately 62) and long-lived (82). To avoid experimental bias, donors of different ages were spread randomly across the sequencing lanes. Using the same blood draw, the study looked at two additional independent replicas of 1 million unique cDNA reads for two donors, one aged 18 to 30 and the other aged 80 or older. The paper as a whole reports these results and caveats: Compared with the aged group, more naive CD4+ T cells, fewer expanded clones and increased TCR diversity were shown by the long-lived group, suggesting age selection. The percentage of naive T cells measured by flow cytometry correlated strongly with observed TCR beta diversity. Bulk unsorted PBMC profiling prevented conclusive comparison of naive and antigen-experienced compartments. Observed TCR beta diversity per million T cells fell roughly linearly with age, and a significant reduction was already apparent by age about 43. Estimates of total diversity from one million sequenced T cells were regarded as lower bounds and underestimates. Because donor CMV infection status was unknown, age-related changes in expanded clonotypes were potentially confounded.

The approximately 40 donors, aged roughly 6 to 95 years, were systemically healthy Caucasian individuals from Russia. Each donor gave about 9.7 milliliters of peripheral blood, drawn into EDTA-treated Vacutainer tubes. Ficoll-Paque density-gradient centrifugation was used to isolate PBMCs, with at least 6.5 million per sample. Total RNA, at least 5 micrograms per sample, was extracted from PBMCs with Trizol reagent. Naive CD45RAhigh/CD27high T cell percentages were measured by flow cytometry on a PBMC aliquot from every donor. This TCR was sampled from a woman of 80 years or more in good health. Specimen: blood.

The CDR3: CTIRPELDAYEQYF. The nucleotide sequence reads TGTACCATCAGACCGGAGCTCGACGCCTACGAGCAGTACTTC. The chain is assembled from TRBV10-3 and TRBJ2-7; the D gene identity is not certain. Measured from the cysteine to the phenylalanine, the CDR3 is 14 residues long. Kept here is only the CDR3 DNA, which spans 42 bases and is read in frame from base 1. The germline V gene sets CDR1 to ENHRY and CDR2 to SYGVKD.